This is a list of T cell receptor beta chains from one sample in a study of blood T cell repertoires in COVID-19. Clones were read by immunoSEQ multiplex PCR, and TCRdb kept only the in-frame ones, dropping some. The top ten hold approximately 15% of the sample, which has 150,000 to 200,000 clones, roughly 80% seen once. Sample: peripheral blood. The receptors here all came from a man between 60 and 75 years old with active or convalescent COVID-19. Both conserved end residues are part of each CDR3. The order of the fields is D gene, V gene, clone size, J gene, CDR3 DNA, CDR3 protein. The D gene is left open where the match is weak. Not every row has a clone size; where given, it reads once, few, many or a size class.

d_call: NA; v_call: TRBV9; clone_size: NA; j_call: TRBJ2-3; cdr3_nt: TGTGCCAGCAGCACCGGGACTTATAGCACAGATACGCAGTATTTT; cdr3_aa: CASSTGTYSTDTQYF
d_call: NA; v_call: TRBV3-1/TRBV3-2; clone_size: NA; j_call: TRBJ1-1; cdr3_nt: TGTGCCAGCAGCCAGGCACAGGTGAACACTGAAGCTTTCTTT; cdr3_aa: CASSQAQVNTEAFF
d_call: NA; v_call: TRBV19; clone_size: NA; j_call: TRBJ1-6; cdr3_nt: TGTGCCAGTAGTAAAGGACAGTTCCCCTCACCCCTCCACTTT; cdr3_aa: CASSKGQFPSPLHF
d_call: TRBD2; v_call: TRBV7-8; clone_size: NA; j_call: TRBJ2-3; cdr3_nt: TGTGCCAGCGTGCGGCGGGAGGTCGGAGATACGCAGTATTTT; cdr3_aa: CASVRREVGDTQYF
d_call: NA; v_call: TRBV28; clone_size: NA; j_call: TRBJ1-2; cdr3_nt: TGTGCCAGCAGTTTACAGGGAAGAAGTGGCTACACCTTC; cdr3_aa: CASSLQGRSGYTF
d_call: NA; v_call: TRBV7-6; clone_size: NA; j_call: TRBJ1-1; cdr3_nt: TGTGCCAGCAGCACACGGAACACTGAAGCTTTCTTT; cdr3_aa: CASSTRNTEAFF
d_call: NA; v_call: TRBV28; clone_size: NA; j_call: TRBJ1-5; cdr3_nt: TGTGCCAGCAGTTTTACAGGGAATCAGCCCCAGCATTTT; cdr3_aa: CASSFTGNQPQHF
d_call: NA; v_call: TRBV28; clone_size: NA; j_call: TRBJ1-1; cdr3_nt: TGTGCCAGCAGATCAAAGACCGGGTTGAACACTGAAGCTTTCTTT; cdr3_aa: CASRSKTGLNTEAFF
d_call: NA; v_call: TRBV5-1; clone_size: NA; j_call: TRBJ2-2; cdr3_nt: TGCGCCAGCAGCTTGGACGCCGGGTCCGGCGGGGAGCTGTTTTTT; cdr3_aa: CASSLDAGSGGELFF
d_call: NA; v_call: TRBV30; clone_size: NA; j_call: TRBJ1-3; cdr3_nt: TGTGCCTGGAGCACGGGGGAGGCTGGAAACACCATATATTTT; cdr3_aa: CAWSTGEAGNTIYF
d_call: TRBD1; v_call: TRBV5-5; clone_size: NA; j_call: TRBJ2-7; cdr3_nt: TGTGCCAGCAGCCCGGACAGGGCGTCCTACGAGCAGTACTTC; cdr3_aa: CASSPDRASYEQYF
d_call: NA; v_call: TRBV7-9; clone_size: NA; j_call: TRBJ1-6; cdr3_nt: TGTGCCAGCAGCCCGGACTTTGAAAGTTCACCCCTCCACTTT; cdr3_aa: CASSPDFESSPLHF
d_call: NA; v_call: TRBV27; clone_size: once; j_call: TRBJ1-5; cdr3_nt: TGTGCCAGCAGTTTTCGACAGGCCAGGGGTCAGCCCCAGCATTTT; cdr3_aa: CASSFRQARGQPQHF
d_call: NA; v_call: TRBV4-3; clone_size: NA; j_call: TRBJ2-3; cdr3_nt: TGCGCCAGCAGCCAAGATAGGGTGGAGACAGCCAGGGCAGATACGCAGTATTTT; cdr3_aa: CASSQDRVETARADTQYF
d_call: NA; v_call: TRBV5-6; clone_size: NA; j_call: TRBJ1-2; cdr3_nt: TGTGCCAGCAGCCCGCGCTTACTAGTGAACTATGGCTACACCTTC; cdr3_aa: CASSPRLLVNYGYTF
d_call: TRBD2; v_call: TRBV18; clone_size: NA; j_call: TRBJ2-5; cdr3_nt: TGTGCCAGCTCACCCCGACTAGCGGGAGGTGGGGAGACCCAGTACTTC; cdr3_aa: CASSPRLAGGGETQYF
d_call: TRBD2; v_call: TRBV25-1; clone_size: NA; j_call: TRBJ2-1; cdr3_nt: TGTGCCAGCCGGACTAGCGGGAGCCCCCTTGAGCAGTTCTTC; cdr3_aa: CASRTSGSPLEQFF
d_call: TRBD2; v_call: TRBV28; clone_size: NA; j_call: TRBJ2-3; cdr3_nt: TGTGCCAGCAGTCAAGGGACTAGCGGGAGGGCCCGGGTCCACCGTACGCAGTATTTT; cdr3_aa: CASSQGTSGRARVHRTQYF
d_call: NA; v_call: TRBV28; clone_size: NA; j_call: TRBJ2-6; cdr3_nt: TGTGCCAGCAGGGGCGTCCCCGGGGCCAACGTCCTGACTTTC; cdr3_aa: CASRGVPGANVLTF
d_call: TRBD2; v_call: TRBV18; clone_size: NA; j_call: TRBJ2-1; cdr3_nt: TGTGCCAGCTCATCTGCGGGGGGGTCTGAGCAGTTCTTC; cdr3_aa: CASSSAGGSEQFF
d_call: NA; v_call: TRBV19; clone_size: many; j_call: TRBJ1-4; cdr3_nt: TGTGCCAGTACCCGCCGCGGGGGAACTAATGAAAAACTGTTTTTT; cdr3_aa: CASTRRGGTNEKLFF
d_call: NA; v_call: TRBV2; clone_size: NA; j_call: TRBJ2-7; cdr3_nt: TGTGCCAGTATCCGGGACTTTTCCGAGCAGTACTTC; cdr3_aa: CASIRDFSEQYF
d_call: NA; v_call: TRBV9; clone_size: NA; j_call: TRBJ2-7; cdr3_nt: TGTGCCAGCAGCCCCCAACCGACAGCCAACTACGAGCAGTACTTC; cdr3_aa: CASSPQPTANYEQYF
d_call: NA; v_call: TRBV7-9; clone_size: NA; j_call: TRBJ1-5; cdr3_nt: TGTGCCAGCAGCTTGGGGAGGGAGCCCCAGCATTTT; cdr3_aa: CASSLGREPQHF
d_call: TRBD2; v_call: TRBV19; clone_size: few; j_call: TRBJ2-1; cdr3_nt: TGTGCCAGTACCAAAGGGAGACTAGCGGTCAGGAGCTCCTACAATGAGCAGTTCTTC; cdr3_aa: CASTKGRLAVRSSYNEQFF
d_call: TRBD1; v_call: TRBV2; clone_size: few; j_call: TRBJ2-5; cdr3_nt: TGTGCCAGCAAACCCCATGGACAGGGCAAGACCCAGTACTTC; cdr3_aa: CASKPHGQGKTQYF
d_call: NA; v_call: TRBV24-1; clone_size: NA; j_call: TRBJ2-7; cdr3_nt: TGTGCCACCAGTCCAGGCCCCTACGAGCAGTACTTC; cdr3_aa: CATSPGPYEQYF
d_call: NA; v_call: TRBV7-3; clone_size: NA; j_call: TRBJ1-1; cdr3_nt: TGTGCCAGCAGCTCGGGGGGGTCTAGAGCTTTCTTT; cdr3_aa: CASSSGGSRAFF
d_call: NA; v_call: TRBV4-2; clone_size: NA; j_call: TRBJ2-5; cdr3_nt: TGTGCCAGCAGCCAGGAATACAGGGTAACGTACCAAGAGACCCAGTACTTC; cdr3_aa: CASSQEYRVTYQETQYF
d_call: NA; v_call: TRBV28; clone_size: NA; j_call: TRBJ1-1; cdr3_nt: TGTGCCAGCAGTTTGTATGGGGGCGCTGGGGAAGCTTTCTTT; cdr3_aa: CASSLYGGAGEAFF
d_call: TRBD1; v_call: TRBV30; clone_size: NA; j_call: TRBJ1-3; cdr3_nt: TGTGCCTGGGGTACAGGGGAGGGAAACACCATATATTTT; cdr3_aa: CAWGTGEGNTIYF
d_call: TRBD1; v_call: TRBV19; clone_size: NA; j_call: TRBJ2-7; cdr3_nt: TGTGCCAGTAGACGGACAGGGGGGTCCTACGAGCAGTACTTC; cdr3_aa: CASRRTGGSYEQYF
d_call: NA; v_call: TRBV28; clone_size: NA; j_call: TRBJ2-3; cdr3_nt: TGTGCCAGCAGCCTTGGAGGGAGAGGAGATACGCAGTATTTT; cdr3_aa: CASSLGGRGDTQYF
d_call: NA; v_call: TRBV24-1; clone_size: NA; j_call: TRBJ2-3; cdr3_nt: TGTGCCACCAGTGTCCAGGGATCCGATACGCAGTATTTT; cdr3_aa: CATSVQGSDTQYF
d_call: NA; v_call: TRBV28; clone_size: NA; j_call: TRBJ1-3; cdr3_nt: TGTGCCAGCAGTTTGCCTGCGTTCCGTGGAAACACCATATATTTT; cdr3_aa: CASSLPAFRGNTIYF
d_call: TRBD1; v_call: TRBV27; clone_size: NA; j_call: TRBJ2-7; cdr3_nt: TGTGCCAGCAGCTCGACAGGGGGCTACGAGCAGTACTTC; cdr3_aa: CASSSTGGYEQYF
d_call: NA; v_call: TRBV5-4; clone_size: NA; j_call: TRBJ2-2; cdr3_nt: TGTGCCAGCAGCTTGGGAGGGAGTACCGGGGAGCTGTTTTTT; cdr3_aa: CASSLGGSTGELFF
d_call: NA; v_call: TRBV10-3; clone_size: NA; j_call: TRBJ2-3; cdr3_nt: TGTGCCATCAGTGGGGCGGGGTCCCTCACAGATACGCAGTATTTT; cdr3_aa: CAISGAGSLTDTQYF
d_call: TRBD1; v_call: TRBV6-1; clone_size: NA; j_call: TRBJ2-1; cdr3_nt: TGTGCCAGCAGTAGTGGACAGGTCATCTACAATGAGCAGTTCTTC; cdr3_aa: CASSSGQVIYNEQFF
d_call: NA; v_call: TRBV20-1; clone_size: NA; j_call: TRBJ2-7; cdr3_nt: TGCAGTGCTAGTGTAGGGATCCGACGGGGAGGCGAGCAGTACTTC; cdr3_aa: CSASVGIRRGGEQYF
d_call: NA; v_call: TRBV15; clone_size: NA; j_call: TRBJ2-5; cdr3_nt: TGTGCCACCAGCAGGGCGGACACCGCGGGGAGGGAGACCCAGTACTTC; cdr3_aa: CATSRADTAGRETQYF
d_call: NA; v_call: TRBV6-5; clone_size: NA; j_call: TRBJ2-7; cdr3_nt: TGTGCCGGACAAGTCACGCGGGACGGGCGCTACGAGCAGTACTTC; cdr3_aa: CAGQVTRDGRYEQYF
d_call: TRBD2; v_call: TRBV14; clone_size: NA; j_call: TRBJ2-5; cdr3_nt: TGTGCCAGCAGCCACGTCGGGAGGACCCAAGAGACCCAGTACTTC; cdr3_aa: CASSHVGRTQETQYF
d_call: NA; v_call: TRBV4-2; clone_size: NA; j_call: TRBJ2-1; cdr3_nt: TGTGCCAGCAGCCGTCAGGGGCCGGAGGTATACAATGAGCAGTTCTTC; cdr3_aa: CASSRQGPEVYNEQFF
d_call: NA; v_call: TRBV7-8; clone_size: NA; j_call: TRBJ2-2; cdr3_nt: TGTGCCAGCAGCTTATGGGGCAGGGTGGACGGGGAGCTGTTTTTT; cdr3_aa: CASSLWGRVDGELFF
d_call: TRBD1; v_call: TRBV27; clone_size: few; j_call: TRBJ1-2; cdr3_nt: TGTGCCAGCAGTACCGCTACAGGGGGAGGTGGCTACACCTTC; cdr3_aa: CASSTATGGGGYTF
d_call: TRBD1; v_call: TRBV12-5; clone_size: NA; j_call: TRBJ2-7; cdr3_nt: TGTGCTAGTGGTTTGACGGGACAGGGGACGCAGTACTTC; cdr3_aa: CASGLTGQGTQYF
d_call: NA; v_call: TRBV11-2; clone_size: NA; j_call: TRBJ2-5; cdr3_nt: TGTGCCAGCAGCTTAGATCGGCGGGGGCAGGGGACCCAGTACTTC; cdr3_aa: CASSLDRRGQGTQYF
d_call: TRBD1; v_call: TRBV7-2; clone_size: NA; j_call: TRBJ2-5; cdr3_nt: TGTGCCAGCAGCCCCGGGACAGCACAAGAGACCCAGTACTTC; cdr3_aa: CASSPGTAQETQYF
d_call: NA; v_call: TRBV11-3; clone_size: NA; j_call: TRBJ2-2; cdr3_nt: TGTGCCAGCAGCTTAGGTGGGAGTGGCACCGGGGAGCTGTTTTTT; cdr3_aa: CASSLGGSGTGELFF
d_call: TRBD2; v_call: TRBV15; clone_size: NA; j_call: TRBJ2-7; cdr3_nt: TGTGCCACCAGCAGAGATAGGAAGATAGCGGGATTCTCCTACGAGCAGTACTTC; cdr3_aa: CATSRDRKIAGFSYEQYF
d_call: NA; v_call: TRBV16; clone_size: few; j_call: TRBJ1-2; cdr3_nt: TGTGCCAGCAGCCAATCAGGGAAAGTGGGGCGCGAGTATGGCTACACCTTC; cdr3_aa: CASSQSGKVGREYGYTF
d_call: NA; v_call: TRBV6-6; clone_size: NA; j_call: TRBJ1-3; cdr3_nt: TGTGCCAGCAGTTACTCTAGGAGGGGAAACACCATATATTTT; cdr3_aa: CASSYSRRGNTIYF
d_call: NA; v_call: TRBV5-5; clone_size: NA; j_call: TRBJ1-1; cdr3_nt: TGTGCCAGCAGCTTGGCAACAACGCTCGTCTCTGAAGCTTTCTTT; cdr3_aa: CASSLATTLVSEAFF